This is a list of T cell receptor beta chains from one sample in a study of graft-versus-host responses after intestinal transplantation. Method: immunoSEQ multiplex PCR; TCRdb's copy keeps in-frame clones and lacks some. The table lists around 23,000 clones, roughly 79% of them singletons. The sample was ileum tissue, taken 12 days after intestinal transplant. All receptors come from a human patient who received an intestinal transplant, so some T cells may come from the graft donor. Each CDR3 is given with its conserved first and last residue. D genes are given only for firm matches. Some rows have no size entry. The others give once, few or many, or a class for an expanded clone.

>TRBV5-1|TRBJ2-1|NA|NA
CASSPYSLSSYNEQFF
TGCGCCAGCAGCCCCTACTCTCTGAGCTCCTACAATGAGCAGTTCTTC
>TRBV18|TRBJ2-3|NA|TRBD2
CASSTLAGGPTDTQYF
TGTGCCAGCTCAACACTAGCGGGGGGGCCCACAGATACGCAGTATTTT
>TRBV23-1|TRBJ2-2|NA|TRBD2
CASSQLNDGLAESITGELFF
TGCGCCAGCAGTCAACTCAACGATGGGCTAGCGGAGAGTATTACCGGGGAGCTGTTTTTT
>TRBV10-3|TRBJ1-3|NA|NA
CAIARGRNTIYF
TGTGCCATTGCGCGGGGAAGGAACACCATATATTTT
>TRBV6-6|TRBJ2-7|NA|TRBD1
CASTPDRVVPYEQYF
TGTGCCAGCACCCCAGACAGGGTTGTCCCCTACGAGCAGTACTTC
>TRBV29-1|TRBJ2-7|NA|NA
CSGQGTATGYEQYF
TGCAGCGGCCAGGGGACCGCGACGGGCTACGAGCAGTACTTC
>TRBV10-3|TRBJ2-3|NA|NA
CAIKVTAARDTQYF
TGTGCCATCAAGGTGACGGCGGCCAGAGATACGCAGTATTTT
>TRBV5-8|TRBJ1-2|NA|NA
CAYPTREGTGYTF
TGTGCCTATCCCACCAGGGAGGGTACCGGCTACACCTTC
>TRBV6-5|TRBJ1-2|NA|NA
CASSYGRGNGYTF
TGTGCCAGCAGTTACGGAAGGGGAAATGGCTACACCTTC
>TRBV14|TRBJ1-1|NA|NA
CASSQAGMNTEAFF
TGTGCCAGCAGCCAGGCAGGGATGAACACTGAAGCTTTCTTT
>TRBV27|TRBJ2-1|NA|TRBD2
CASRSGLAYNEQFF
TGTGCCAGCAGATCGGGACTAGCCTACAATGAGCAGTTCTTC
>TRBV5-1|TRBJ2-3|NA|TRBD2
CASSLVPSGGAGTDTQYF
TGCGCCAGCAGCTTGGTCCCTAGCGGGGGGGCGGGCACAGATACGCAGTATTTT
>TRBV5-1|TRBJ1-1|NA|TRBD1
CASSPGTGALNTEAFF
TGCGCCAGCAGCCCAGGGACAGGGGCCTTGAACACTGAAGCTTTCTTT
>TRBV28|TRBJ1-5|once|NA
CASKGGGPGQPQHF
TGTGCCAGCAAGGGGGGGGGTCCAGGTCAGCCCCAGCATTTT
>TRBV6-1|TRBJ2-3|NA|NA
CASSEVASDTQYF
TGTGCCAGCAGTGAAGTGGCCTCAGATACGCAGTATTTT
>TRBV5-6|TRBJ1-1|few|NA
CASSLGGPAEAFF
TGTGCCAGCAGTCTTGGAGGGCCGGCTGAAGCTTTCTTT
>TRBV27|TRBJ2-7|once|NA
CASSFGPPYEQYF
TGTGCCAGCAGTTTTGGGCCCCCGTACGAGCAGTACTTC
>TRBV4-1|TRBJ1-4|once|NA
CASSILDTNEKLFF
TGCGCCAGCAGCATTCTGGACACCAATGAAAAACTGTTTTTT
>TRBV4-3|TRBJ2-3|medium-sized|NA
CASSQGASRQDTQYF
TGCGCCAGCAGCCAAGGGGCCTCCAGGCAAGATACGCAGTATTTT
>TRBV2|TRBJ2-3|NA|NA
CASTPSAGTDTQYF
TGTGCCAGCACCCCCAGTGCGGGCACAGATACGCAGTATTTT
>TRBV7-6|TRBJ2-7|NA|NA
CASSRLQGGSYEQYF
TGTGCCAGCAGCCGCCTACAGGGAGGGTCCTACGAGCAGTACTTC
>TRBV27|TRBJ2-1|NA|TRBD2
CASSSYLAGGYNEQFF
TGTGCCAGCAGCTCCTATCTAGCGGGAGGCTACAATGAGCAGTTCTTC
>TRBV9|TRBJ1-4|NA|TRBD1
CASSLGGTATNEKLFF
TGTGCCAGCAGCCTAGGGGGGACAGCAACTAATGAAAAACTGTTTTTT
>TRBV2|TRBJ2-7|NA|TRBD2
CASTLAVRYEQYF
TGTGCCAGCACGCTAGCGGTCCGCTACGAGCAGTACTTC
>TRBV4-3|TRBJ2-7|few|TRBD1
CASSRRTGSFDEQYF
TGCGCCAGCAGCCGCAGGACAGGGAGTTTCGACGAGCAGTACTTC
>TRBV7-2|TRBJ1-6|NA|NA
CASSFLLNSPLHF
TGTGCCAGCAGCTTCCTTCTTAATTCACCCCTCCACTTT
>TRBV18|TRBJ1-2|once|TRBD1
CASSRGTGYYGYTF
TGTGCCAGCTCACGGGGGACAGGGTATTATGGCTACACCTTC
>TRBV11-2|TRBJ2-1|NA|NA
CASSLDYSGYDNEQFF
TGTGCCAGCAGCTTAGATTATAGCGGTTATGACAATGAGCAGTTCTTC
>TRBV5-1|TRBJ1-2|few|NA
CASSTGDYGYTF
TGCGCCAGCAGCACGGGGGACTATGGCTACACCTTC
>TRBV11-3|TRBJ2-2|NA|TRBD2
CASSPWELAGTTGELFF
TGTGCCAGCAGCCCGTGGGAACTAGCGGGGACCACCGGGGAGCTGTTTTTT
>TRBV7-9|TRBJ1-1|NA|NA
CASSLDSTMNTEAFF
TGTGCCAGCAGCTTAGACAGCACAATGAACACTGAAGCTTTCTTT
>TRBV28|TRBJ1-4|NA|NA
CASSLPERVEKLFF
TGTGCCAGCAGCCTACCGGAGAGAGTTGAAAAACTGTTTTTT
>TRBV14|TRBJ2-3|NA|NA
CASSQRRDLRSTDTQYF
TGTGCCAGCAGCCAAAGACGGGACTTGCGAAGCACAGATACGCAGTATTTT
>TRBV27|TRBJ2-7|NA|TRBD2
CASSGLTSGSYEQYF
TGTGCCAGCAGTGGGTTGACTAGCGGGAGTTACGAGCAGTACTTC
>TRBV20-1|TRBJ1-2|NA|NA
CSARQGYGYTF
TGCAGTGCTAGACAGGGTTATGGCTACACCTTC
>TRBV18|TRBJ1-3|NA|NA
CASSQGPSSGNTIYF
TGTGCCAGCTCGCAGGGCCCCAGCTCTGGAAACACCATATATTTT
>TRBV13|TRBJ2-1|NA|NA
CASSWGRHKGYNEQFF
TGTGCCAGCAGCTGGGGCCGACACAAGGGGTACAATGAGCAGTTCTTC
>TRBV5-1|TRBJ1-1|NA|NA
CASSLGFGDKALEAFF
TGCGCCAGCAGCTTGGGGTTTGGGGACAAGGCGCTCGAAGCTTTCTTT
>TRBV4-2|TRBJ1-3|NA|NA
CASSQQAGSGNTIYF
TGTGCCAGCAGCCAACAGGCGGGATCTGGAAACACCATATATTTT
>TRBV29-1|TRBJ1-2|NA|NA
CSVDRGGYTF
TGCAGCGTTGATCGGGGTGGCTACACCTTC
>TRBV5-8|TRBJ1-1|NA|TRBD1
CASSLITTGGPMNTEAFF
TGTGCCAGCAGCTTGATAACGACAGGGGGGCCCATGAACACTGAAGCTTTCTTT
>TRBV18|TRBJ2-1|NA|NA
CASSPPRSGDNEQFF
TGTGCCAGCTCACCACCTCGCAGTGGAGACAATGAGCAGTTCTTC